These 3 T cell receptor beta chains were sequenced from one sample in a study of T cell repertoires in cytomegalovirus infection. TCRdb re-analysed the reads in MiXCR, keeping a single row per CDR3 protein. Of about 230,000 distinct CDR3 sequences listed, approximately 7% are singletons. The sequencing sample was made of PBMCs. The origin of the receptors is a human donor in good health (CMV status not recorded). Some clones in this sample may be carry-over from other donors' samples.

This clonotype has ten or more counts. V usage is TRBV7-3 and J usage is TRBJ1-1, with TRBD1 matching 7 bases. This CDR3 comprises 13 residues. CDR1 and CDR2 (germline): SGHTA, FQGTGA. After removal of 5 bases from V and 5 bases from J, the junction contained 5 bases not matched to a gene. The CDR3 nucleotides read TGTGCCAGCAGCCTACGACAGGGAACTGAAGCTTTCTTT. Encoded protein: CASSLRQGTEAFF. Based on the CDR3 plus reference TRBV7-3 and TRBJ1-1, the full variable domain is GAGVSQTPSNKVTEKGKYVELRCDPISGHTALYWYRQSLGQGPEFLIYFQGTGAADDSGLPNDRFFAVRPEGSVSTLKIQRTERGDSAVYLCASSLRQGTEAFFGQGTRLTVV.

At least ten counts were recorded for this clonotype. The chain employs TRBV28 and TRBJ1-1; 10 nucleotides match TRBD1. Germline V gene data show CDR1 as MDHEN and CDR2 as SYDVKM. This CDR3 comprises 15 residues. V dropped 3 bases and J dropped 1; count of bases not matched to a gene: 2. CDR3: CASSFGDRGNTEAFF. The CDR3 bases are TGTGCCAGCAGTTTTGGGGACAGGGGGAACACTGAAGCTTTCTTT.

This clonotype has ten or more counts. This chain connects TRBV2 to TRBJ1-5; D is unclear. The CDR3 totals 12 residues. The V gene's germline CDR1 is SNHLY and CDR2 FYNNEI. V was pared by 2 bases and J by 12 bases, with 11 bases between. CDR3 bases: TGTGCCAGCAGTGAAAGGGTTGAGCTCCAGCATTTT. Amino acid sequence: CASSERVELQHF. Together with reference TRBV2 and TRBJ1-5, the CDR3 gives the full variable domain: EPEVTQTPSHQVTQMGQEVILRCVPISNHLYFYWYRQILGQKVEFLVSFYNNEISEKSEIFDDQFSVERPDGSNFTLKIRSTKLEDSAMYFCASSERVELQHFGDGTRLSIL.